Shown below are 8 T cell receptor beta chains from a single sample sequenced in a study of cytomegalovirus exposure and HLA in healthy donors. PCR amplification relied on 60 Vbeta primers (plus 13 Jbeta primers). Libraries were prepared by immunoSEQ multiplex PCR; TCRdb keeps only in-frame clonotypes and omits some of them. This table holds 150,000 to 200,000 clones, around 75% found once. The specimen was PBMCs. These receptors all stem from a male donor in good health and CMV-seronegative.

The chain joins TRBV5-6 to TRBJ1-1; D is undetermined. CDR3 length equals 15 residues. V was pared by 2 bases and J by 1 base, with 12 bases between. The V gene's germline CDR1 is SGHDT and CDR2 YYEEEE. This CDR3 is CASSLWQFSNTEAFF. CDR3 coding DNA: TGTGCCAGCAGCTTATGGCAGTTTTCGAACACTGAAGCTTTCTTT.

V gene TRBV5-4 combines with J gene TRBJ1-1; possibly TRBD1 for D (5 bases). CDR1 SGHNT and CDR2 YYREEE come from the germline V gene (reference sequence). The CDR3 spans 15 residues. Trimming cost V 0 bases and J 3 bases, with 12 bases left between them. CDR3 region: CASSLGRGGDTEAFF. The CDR3, as DNA: TGTGCCAGCAGCTTGGGTCGCGGGGGGGACACTGAAGCTTTCTTT.

There are a few counts of this clone. The gene calls are TRBV6-6 and TRBJ2-7, with 12 bases matching TRBD2. V trimming: 4 bases; J trimming: 2 bases; junction bases outside the gene matches: 6. The CDR3 is 16 amino acids. Germline CDR1 reads MNHNY; CDR2 reads SVGAGI (reference sequence). CDR3 nucleotides: TGTGCCAGCAGTTTGGGACTAGCGGGCTTTACCTACGAGCAGTACTTC. Its translation: CASSLGLAGFTYEQYF.

As DNA, the CDR3 is TGCGCCAGCAGCCCGGAAGGGACAGAGCAGTACTTC. Its translation: CASSPEGTEQYF. This chain joins TRBV5-1 and TRBJ2-7; perhaps TRBD1 as D (6 bases). This CDR3 has 12 residues. V dropped 4 bases and J dropped 7 bases, with 12 bases sitting between them. The germline V gene encodes CDR1 SGHRS and CDR2 YFSETQ.

The chain recombines TRBV5-1 with TRBJ2-1; the match to TRBD1 covers 11 bases. V shed 4 bases, J shed 6 bases, and the junction held 9 bases outside the gene matches. Looked up from germline, CDR1 is SGHRS and CDR2 is YFSETQ. This CDR3 has 16 amino acids. The CDR3 loop is CASSPQGQGAVNEQFF. Here the CDR3 DNA reads TGCGCCAGCAGCCCCCAAGGACAGGGGGCGGTCAATGAGCAGTTCTTC.

This sequence joins TRBV30 and TRBJ2-3; 7 nucleotides match TRBD2. J gave up 1 base and V 5 bases, and 3 bases lay outside the gene matches. Germline lookup yields CDR1 GTSNPN and CDR2 SVGIG (reference sequence). This CDR3 is 13 amino acids long. The CDR3 region has the DNA TGTGCCTGGGCAACTAGCGGCACAGATACGCAGTATTTT. It yields the protein CAWATSGTDTQYF.

This clone has more than one count but fewer than ten. CDR3 in amino acids: CATSRAWGDQPQHF. The CDR3 region has the DNA TGTGCCACCAGCAGAGCTTGGGGAGATCAGCCCCAGCATTTT. This sequence joins TRBV15 and TRBJ1-5; D ambiguous. Germline V lookup: CDR1 LNHNV, CDR2 YYDKDF (reference sequence). The CDR3 extends over 14 amino acids. The V end lost 1 base, the J end lost 5 bases, and 9 bases lay between the germline ends.

The J gene is TRBJ2-2, the V gene TRBV29-1; 8 positions match TRBD1. Germline CDR1 is SQVTM and CDR2 is ANQGSEA. The CDR3 runs to 12 residues. With 7 bases clipped from V and 5 bases from J, the junction kept 3 bases outside the gene matches. CDR3 in DNA: TGCAGCGGGTGGACAGGGACCGGGGAGCTGTTTTTT. Translating gives CSGWTGTGELFF.